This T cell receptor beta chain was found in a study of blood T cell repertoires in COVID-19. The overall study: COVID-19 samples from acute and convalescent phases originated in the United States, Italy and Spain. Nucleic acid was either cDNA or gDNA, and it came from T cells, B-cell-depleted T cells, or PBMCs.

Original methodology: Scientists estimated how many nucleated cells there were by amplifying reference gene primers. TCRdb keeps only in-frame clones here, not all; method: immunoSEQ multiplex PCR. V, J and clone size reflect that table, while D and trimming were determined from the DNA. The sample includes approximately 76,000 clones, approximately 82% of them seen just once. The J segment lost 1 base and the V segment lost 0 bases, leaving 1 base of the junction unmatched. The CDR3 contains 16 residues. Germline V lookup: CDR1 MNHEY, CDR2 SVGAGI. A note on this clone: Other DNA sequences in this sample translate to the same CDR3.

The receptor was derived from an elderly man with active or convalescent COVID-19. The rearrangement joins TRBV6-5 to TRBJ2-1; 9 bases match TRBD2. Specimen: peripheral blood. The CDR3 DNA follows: TGTGCCAGCAGTTACTCGACTAGCGGATCCTACAATGAGCAGTTCTTC. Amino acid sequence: CASSYSTSGSYNEQFF.